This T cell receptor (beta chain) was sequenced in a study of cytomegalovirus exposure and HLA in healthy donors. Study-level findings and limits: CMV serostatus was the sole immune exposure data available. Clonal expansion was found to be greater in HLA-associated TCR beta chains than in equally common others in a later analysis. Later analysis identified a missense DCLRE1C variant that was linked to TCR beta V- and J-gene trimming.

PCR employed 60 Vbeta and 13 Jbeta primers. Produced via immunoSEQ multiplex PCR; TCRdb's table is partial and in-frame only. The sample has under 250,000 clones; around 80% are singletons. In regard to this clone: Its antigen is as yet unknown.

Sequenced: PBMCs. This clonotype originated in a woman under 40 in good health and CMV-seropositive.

The CDR3 bases are TGTGCCAGCAGTCGCGGGAGGAGTCAGACCCAGTACTTC. This codes for CASSRGRSQTQYF. The genes are TRBV6-6 and TRBJ2-5; the match to TRBD2 covers 8 bases. Germline CDR1 reads MNHNY; CDR2 reads SVGAGI (reference sequence). The CDR3 is 13 amino acids. With V trimmed by 5 bases and J by 6 bases, 5 bases remained unmatched.